The 9 T cell receptor beta chains below were found in one sample sequenced in a study of cytomegalovirus exposure and HLA in healthy donors (dated by TCRdb to the late 2010s). Library preparation employed the immunoSEQ multiplex PCR assay. For the multiplex PCR, a mixture combining 60 forward primers for TCR Vbeta segments and 13 reverse primers for TCR Jbeta segments was used. Drawn from immuneACCESS, this table holds only the in-frame rearrangements with V and J called that TCRdb kept. Clones are partly lost; checked studies trace under half to an unresolved V gene and leave the rest unexplained. A total of roughly 200,000 clones appear in this sample, 78% of them only once. Less than 3.5% of the sample lies in the top ten. Sequenced: PBMCs. The source of these receptors is a female donor in good health and CMV-seronegative.

The chain joins TRBV19 to TRBJ2-2, with 11 positions matching TRBD2. This CDR3 spans 16 amino acids. The V segment lost 3 bases and the J segment 6 bases; nucleotides outside the gene matches: 6. CDR1 and CDR2 from the germline V gene are LNHDA and SQIVND (reference sequence). CDR3 bases: TGTGCCAGTAGTATGGTAGCTAGCGGGGGGCCCGGGGAGCTGTTTTTT. Translated: CASSMVASGGPGELFF.

The chain is built from TRBV7-9 and TRBJ1-1; a weak D match, TRBD1 (6 bases). CDR1 is SEHNR, CDR2 FQNEAQ, per germline (reference sequence). CDR3 length: 17 residues. V lost 1 base, J lost 1 base, and 16 bases lay in between. In nucleotides, the CDR3 is TGTGCCAGCAGCTTAGGGGTCCGAACAGGGAGGAACACTGAAGCTTTCTTT. Encoded protein: CASSLGVRTGRNTEAFF.

This clone showed up just once. The J gene is TRBJ2-7, the V gene TRBV10-2; 7 positions match TRBD2. The germline gives CDR1 WSHSY, CDR2 SAAADI. The CDR3 consists of 15 residues. V dropped 6 bases and J dropped 0; count of bases not matched to a gene: 8. The CDR3 here is CASSYSGESSYEQYF. CDR3 bases: TGCGCCAGCAGCTACAGCGGGGAAAGCTCCTACGAGCAGTACTTC.

This chain connects TRBV5-1 to TRBJ2-3, with TRBD2 matching over 8 bases. CDR3 length: 16 residues. J gave up 1 base and V 0 bases, and 4 bases lay outside the gene matches. Germline V gene sequence: CDR1 SGHRS, CDR2 YFSETQ. CDR3 DNA sequence: TGCGCCAGCAGCTTGGATGAGACTAGCGGCACAGATACGCAGTATTTT. This sequence encodes CASSLDETSGTDTQYF.

In this sample, this clone turned up a few times. The V and J genes are TRBV7-9 and TRBJ2-6; 7 bases line up with TRBD2. V shed 1 base and J 2 bases; nucleotides not matched to a gene: 8. Germline CDR1 is SEHNR and CDR2 is FQNEAQ (reference sequence). This CDR3 spans 18 amino acids. In nucleotides, the CDR3 is TGTGCCAGCAGCTTAGGAGGGGCGGGGGACCCTGGGGCCAACGTCCTGACTTTC. As protein: CASSLGGAGDPGANVLTF.

J is TRBJ2-1 and V is TRBV23-1, with 7 bases that match TRBD2. TRBV23-1 is flagged as an ORF with uncertain function. The CDR3 covers 12 residues. V lost 7 bases and J lost 9; bases outside the gene matches: 6. The CDR3 bases are TGCGCCAGCACCAAGGGCGGGGGTGAGCAGTTCTTC. Protein product: CASTKGGGEQFF.

With respect to this clone: Other DNA sequences in the sample encode the same CDR3. The J gene is TRBJ2-2, the V gene TRBV7-3; D remains ambiguous. CDR1 and CDR2 (germline): SGHTA, FQGTGA. Trimming left V 5 bases short and J 6 bases short, with 7 bases between. The CDR3 covers 12 residues. CDR3 nucleotides: TGTGCCAGCAGCCCCCCGTCCGGGGAGCTGTTTTTT. Its protein is CASSPPSGELFF.

The CDR3 loop reads CASSNLWDRGDYEQYF. CDR3 coding DNA: TGCGCCAGCAGCAACCTCTGGGACAGGGGAGACTACGAGCAGTACTTC. V usage is TRBV5-1 and J usage is TRBJ2-7, with TRBD1 matching 10 bases. After removal of 4 bases from V and 3 bases from J, the junction contained 10 bases not matched to a gene. The CDR3 has 16 amino acids. Germline V CDR1 and CDR2: SGHRS, YFSETQ.

V usage is TRBV9 and J usage is TRBJ2-7; a possible D gene is TRBD1 (6 bases). V lost 0 bases and J lost 5, with 15 bases in between. Per the germline V gene, CDR1 is SGDLS and CDR2 is YYNGEE. The CDR3 runs to 15 residues. CDR3 nucleotides: TGTGCCAGCAGCGTAGAAGGCAGGGGCTACGACGAGCAGTACTTC. It codes for CASSVEGRGYDEQYF.